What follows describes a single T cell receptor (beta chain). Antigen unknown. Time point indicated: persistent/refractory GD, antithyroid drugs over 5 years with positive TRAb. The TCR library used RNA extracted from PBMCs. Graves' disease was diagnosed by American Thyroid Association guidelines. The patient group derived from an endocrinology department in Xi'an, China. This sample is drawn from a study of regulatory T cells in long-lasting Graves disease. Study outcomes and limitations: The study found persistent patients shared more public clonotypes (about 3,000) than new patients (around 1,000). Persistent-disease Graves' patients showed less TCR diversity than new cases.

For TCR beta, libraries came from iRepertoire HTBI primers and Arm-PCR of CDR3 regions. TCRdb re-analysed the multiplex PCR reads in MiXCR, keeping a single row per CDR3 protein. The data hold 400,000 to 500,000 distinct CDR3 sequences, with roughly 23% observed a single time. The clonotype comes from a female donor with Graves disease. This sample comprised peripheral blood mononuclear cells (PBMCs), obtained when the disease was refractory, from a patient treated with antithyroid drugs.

The CDR3 DNA is TGTGCCAGCAGTGCGGATTATGGCCATTCGCAAACCGGGGAGCTGTTTTTT. Translated, it gives CASSADYGHSQTGELFF. The V call is TRBV6-1, the J call TRBJ2-2; D gene uncertain. Germline loops: CDR1 MNHNS, CDR2 SASEGT. This CDR3 region has 17 residues. V shed 4 bases and J shed 5 bases, with 20 bases lying between them.